These T cell receptor beta chains were read from a single sample in a study of spatial heterogeneity in lung cancer. Each CDR3 protein gets one entry after TCRdb re-called the 5' RACE reads with MiXCR. The repertoire holds about 120,000 distinct CDR3 sequences, with 9% to 15% as singletons. Sequencing used PBMCs, obtained at follow-up. The receptors were sampled from a male donor with early-stage non-small cell lung cancer. Each CDR3 is given with its conserved first and last residue. A D gene is named only where the DNA matches it firmly. Only some rows state a clone size, as once, few, many or a class for expanded clones.

v_call	j_call	clone_size	d_call	cdr3_nt	cdr3_aa
TRBV4-3	TRBJ2-3	many	TRBD2	TGCGCCAGCAGCCAAGATACGGGACTAGCGACAGATACGCAGTATTTT	CASSQDTGLATDTQYF
TRBV20-1	TRBJ1-1	NA	NA	TGCAGTGCTAGAGATTCCTTGGGCAGGGTGAACACTGAAGCTTTCTTT	CSARDSLGRVNTEAFF
TRBV27	TRBJ2-2	few	NA	TGTGCCAGCAGTTTAGCGGAGGCCACCGGGGAGCTGTTTTTT	CASSLAEATGELFF
TRBV5-1	TRBJ2-2	few	NA	TGCGCCAGCAGCGCCCTCTTAGACACCGGGGAGCTGTTTTTT	CASSALLDTGELFF
TRBV5-1	TRBJ2-1	few	NA	TGCGCCAGCAGCTTACCCCACAATGAGCAGTTCTTC	CASSLPHNEQFF
TRBV29-1	TRBJ1-6	many	TRBD1	TGCAGCGTTGGGGCAGGGGGTCTTGGATCACCCCTCCACTTT	CSVGAGGLGSPLHF
TRBV3-1	TRBJ1-6	NA	NA	TGTGCCAGCGGGGCACCGGGCTCCTATAATTCACCCCTCCACTTT	CASGAPGSYNSPLHF
TRBV4-2	TRBJ1-6	many	NA	TGTGCCAGCAGCCAAGATTGGGTTAATTCACCCCTCCACTTT	CASSQDWVNSPLHF
TRBV7-9	TRBJ1-1	NA	NA	TGTGCCAGCAGCCCTCCACAGGCCGCTGAAGCTTTCTTT	CASSPPQAAEAFF
TRBV2	TRBJ2-7	NA	TRBD1	TGTGCCAGCAACCCGGGACAGGGGCTTCGGGAGCAGTACTTC	CASNPGQGLREQYF
TRBV24-1	TRBJ1-1	many	NA	TGTGCCACCAGTGATTCCACTGAAGCTTTCTTT	CATSDSTEAFF
TRBV2	TRBJ2-2	NA	NA	TGTGCCAGCAGGTACAGGGACACCGGGGAGCTGTTTTTT	CASRYRDTGELFF
TRBV4-3	TRBJ1-5	NA	TRBD1	TGCGCCAGCAGTCCGGACAGGGTCAATCAGCCCCAGCATTTT	CASSPDRVNQPQHF
TRBV11-2	TRBJ1-2	many	NA	TGTGCCAGCAGCTTAGCCCCAGGCTATGGCTACACCTTC	CASSLAPGYGYTF
TRBV11-2	TRBJ2-1	many	NA	TGTGCCAGCAGCTCGTTTGAGGGGTACAATGAGCAGTTCTTC	CASSSFEGYNEQFF
TRBV20-1	TRBJ2-5	few	TRBD2	TGCAGTGCTGTGAATAGCGGGGGGGGAGAGACCCAGTACTTC	CSAVNSGGGETQYF
TRBV20-1	TRBJ2-1	NA	NA	TGCAGTCAGACTGCACCGCCCTACAATGAGCAGTTCTTC	CSQTAPPYNEQFF
TRBV6-5	TRBJ1-1	NA	NA	TGTGCCAGCAAACCTACAGGAAACACGGAAGCTTTCTTT	CASKPTGNTEAFF
TRBV28	TRBJ1-5	many	NA	TGTGCCAGCAGTTTACGGGCAGGGTTCAATCAGCCCCAGCATTTT	CASSLRAGFNQPQHF
TRBV10-3	TRBJ2-7	NA	TRBD1	TGTGCCCCGGGTGACAGGGTCGGTGGCGAGCAGTACTTC	CAPGDRVGGEQYF